The source of this T cell receptor (beta chain) is a study of early T cells in non-severe SARS-CoV-2 infection. TCRdb itself ran the 5' RACE reads through MiXCR, one entry per CDR3 protein. The table includes more than 20,000 distinct CDR3 sequences, around 4.3% detected once. The sample holds a few counts of this clonotype. Germline CDR1 and CDR2: SGHTA and FQGNSA. The CDR3 extends over 16 amino acids. Unmatched junction bases numbered 9, after V lost 5 bases and J lost 3 bases. This clonotype was obtained from an adult who was a healthcare worker with PCR-confirmed SARS-CoV-2 infection or an uninfected control (not recorded which). The sample comprised whole blood. The gene calls are TRBV7-2 and TRBJ2-1, with 8 bases aligning to TRBD1. The CDR3 sequence is CASSLKPDRVYNEQFF. In DNA, the CDR3 is TGTGCCAGCAGCCTCAAACCGGACAGGGTCTACAATGAGCAGTTCTTC.